This T cell receptor beta chain was identified in a study of shared clonotypes between healthy human individuals. Trimming took 2 bases from V and 5 from J, leaving 10 bases between them. Germline values: CDR1 MNHEY, CDR2 SMNVEV (reference sequence). The CDR3 consists of 13 residues. Cells designated naive CD8 were CD45RO-negative and were positively selected for CCR7, with terminally differentiated effector memory CD45RA+ cells excluded. Using immunoSEQ multiplex PCR, the repertoire was profiled, and TCRdb retains in-frame clones only, with some absent. The sample yields millions of clones, 85% to 95% seen once.

Material: naive CD8+ T cells sorted from blood. The clonotype comes from a man aged 18 to 35 in good health. The chain links TRBV27 to TRBJ2-7; D call uncertain. The CDR3 loop reads CASSLVSLDEQYF. CDR3 in DNA: TGTGCCAGCAGTTTAGTTTCCCTGGACGAGCAGTACTTC.